These T cell receptor beta chains were read from a single sample in a study of T cells expressing NK-cell markers. TCRdb reworked the 5' RACE reads into one entry per CDR3 protein, no DNA. This sample's table reports 150,000 to 180,000 distinct CDR3 sequences. The sequenced sample consisted of blood T cells: a sorted CD56 or NKG2C T cell subset, CD4+ or CD8+ T cells, or bulk PBMC T cells (not recorded which). Receptors were obtained from a woman between 45 and 60 years old in good health. Each CDR3 is given with its conserved first and last residue.

J	V	CDR3
TRBJ2-3	TRBV6-5	CASSYSAGGPDTQYF
TRBJ2-3	TRBV24-1	CATSPGTDTQYF
TRBJ2-1	TRBV4-1	CASSHPDRLNEQFF
TRBJ2-1	TRBV24-1	CATSDQPESLAGDNEQFF
TRBJ2-1	TRBV27	CASSLGPPLSEQFF
TRBJ2-3	TRBV12-3/TRBV12-4	CASSLAQRDTQYF
TRBJ2-7	TRBV21-1	CASSKAERGRTYEQYF
TRBJ1-1	TRBV4-1	CASSQVRGGPNTEAFF
TRBJ2-7	TRBV7-9	CASSLFPGGSSSYEQYF
TRBJ2-1	TRBV27	CASSPGAGAYNEQFF
TRBJ2-5	TRBV5-1	CASSLAPGGAETQYF
TRBJ2-3	TRBV7-2	CASSLASDTQYF
TRBJ1-1	TRBV4-2	CASSQGIRRGARKNTEAFF
TRBJ2-5	TRBV3-1	CASSQVLAVYQETQYF
TRBJ2-1	TRBV29-1	CSVPDSGPLNEQFF
TRBJ2-5	TRBV11-1	CASSQSGLAGIQETQYF
TRBJ2-1	TRBV20-1	CSARDLRLAGGPGNEQFF
TRBJ2-7	TRBV3-1	CASSHKERRTTYEQYF
TRBJ2-3	TRBV12-3/TRBV12-4	CASAYLGMDTQYF
TRBJ1-5	TRBV7-6	CASSTPRDRESDSNQPQHF
TRBJ2-1	TRBV14	CASSTTSGIYNEQFF
TRBJ2-2	TRBV27	CASSYLGPGELFF
TRBJ1-1	TRBV7-9	CASSDRDGHTEAFF
TRBJ2-7	TRBV11-2	CASSPETTSDEQYF
TRBJ2-3	TRBV3-1	CASSQILAGAWTDTQYF
TRBJ2-1	TRBV3-1	CASSQPDNEQFF
TRBJ2-3	TRBV12-3/TRBV12-4	CASSFWASGSQDTQYF
TRBJ2-2	TRBV5-1	CASSLETEINTGELFF
TRBJ2-5	TRBV7-9	CASLTPGLAHPRRQETQYF
TRBJ2-3	TRBV3-1	CASSQEGLAAPTDTQYF
TRBJ1-2	TRBV20-1	CSARDYSGWGYTF
TRBJ1-4	TRBV29-1	CSVEHRDGEKLFF
TRBJ1-1	TRBV20-1	CSARDNRDRVTEAFF
TRBJ2-1	TRBV6-5	CASRQIAGAEQFF
TRBJ2-1	TRBV15	CATSGDLGGANNEQFF
TRBJ1-2	TRBV29-1	CSVVLSGQNYGYTF
TRBJ1-6	TRBV4-1	CASSQDLGGSNSPLHF
TRBJ1-3	TRBV10-2	CASSEGGSGNTIYF
TRBJ2-7	TRBV29-1	CSVEGLTGYEQYF
TRBJ2-1	TRBV29-1	CSVELVVNEQFF